This is a list of T cell receptor beta chains from one sample in a study of Graves' ophthalmopathy and Graves' hyperthyroidism. In TCRdb, the multiplex PCR reads were re-called with MiXCR into one record per CDR3 protein. The table records over 500,000 distinct CDR3 sequences, around a fifth of them present only once. Material for sequencing was peripheral blood. The receptors stem from a young woman with stable Graves' hyperthyroidism. Some clones in this sample may be carry-over from other donors' samples. The CDR3 runs from the conserved cysteine through the conserved F or W. Each record gives: clone size, J gene, V gene, D gene, CDR3 protein, CDR3 DNA. A D gene is named only where the DNA matches it firmly. Clone size appears in some rows only: once, few, many, or a class for an expanded clone.

>many|TRBJ1-2|TRBV10-3|TRBD1
CAISGGRDSGYTF
TGTGCCATCAGTGGGGGCAGGGACAGCGGCTACACCTTC
>.|TRBJ1-6|TRBV2|.
CASSEQGVDSPLHF
TGTGCCAGCAGTGAGCAGGGTGTGGATTCACCCCTCCACTTT
>.|TRBJ2-7|TRBV3-1|.
CASSQEPGVPYEQYF
TGTGCCAGCAGCCAAGAACCAGGGGTCCCCTACGAGCAGTACTTC
>many|TRBJ2-7|TRBV13|TRBD2
CASSVRDYNYEQYF
TGTGCCAGCAGCGTCCGGGACTATAACTACGAGCAGTACTTC
>.|TRBJ1-6|TRBV18|.
CASSPNAQNNSPLHF
TGTGCCAGCTCACCAAACGCACAGAATAATTCACCCCTCCACTTT
>many|TRBJ2-4|TRBV6-1|.
CASSARGGNIQYF
TGTGCCAGCAGTGCCAGGGGGGGAAACATTCAGTACTTC
>few|TRBJ2-5|TRBV12-3/TRBV12-4|.
CASSLLPAQAQETQYF
TGTGCCAGCAGTTTACTGCCAGCCCAAGCCCAAGAGACCCAGTACTTC
>many|TRBJ2-5|TRBV30|TRBD2
CAWSGTSGNQETQYF
TGTGCCTGGAGCGGGACTAGCGGGAACCAAGAGACCCAGTACTTC
>many|TRBJ1-6|TRBV27|.
CASSLYGGSSPLHF
TGTGCCAGCAGTTTATACGGGGGCAGTTCACCCCTCCACTTT
>.|TRBJ2-7|TRBV11-2|.
CASSRTFYEQYF
TGTGCCAGCAGCCGGACATTTTACGAGCAGTACTTC
>.|TRBJ1-3|TRBV5-4|.
CASSQREGTGNTIYF
TGTGCCAGCAGCCAAAGAGAGGGTACTGGAAACACCATATATTTT
>.|TRBJ2-7|TRBV3-1|.
CASSQVLISSYEQYF
TGTGCCAGCAGCCAAGTGTTAATTAGCTCCTACGAGCAGTACTTC
>many|TRBJ1-5|TRBV6-2/TRBV6-3|.
CASTQPLTSQPQHF
TGTGCCAGCACACAACCATTAACAAGCCAGCCCCAGCATTTT
>once|TRBJ1-1|TRBV5-1|.
CASSGIRGARSPEAFF
TGCGCCAGCAGTGGTATACGGGGCGCGCGCTCCCCCGAAGCTTTCTTT
>many|TRBJ1-1|TRBV5-1|TRBD1
CASRLTGGYDEAFF
TGCGCCAGCAGGTTGACAGGGGGCTACGATGAAGCTTTCTTT
>many|TRBJ2-2|TRBV6-5|.
CASSLVSNTGEPFF
TGTGCCAGCAGTTTGGTCTCGAACACCGGGGAGCCGTTTTTT
>many|TRBJ2-5|TRBV6-1|.
CASSEGGGGAETQYF
TGTGCCAGCAGTGAAGGCGGTGGGGGGGCGGAGACCCAGTACTTC
>many|TRBJ2-5|TRBV4-1|.
CASSQTVGTQYF
TGCGCCAGCAGCCAAACAGTGGGGACCCAGTACTTC
>many|TRBJ1-5|TRBV12-3/TRBV12-4|.
CASSLIAGVNQPQHF
TGTGCCAGCAGTTTGATTGCAGGGGTAAATCAGCCCCAGCATTTT
>many|TRBJ2-2|TRBV7-6|TRBD2
CASTYGGLAGGPTGELFF
TGTGCCAGCACCTACGGAGGACTAGCGGGGGGACCTACCGGGGAGCTGTTTTTT
>.|TRBJ2-5|TRBV27|.
CAGPRETQYF
TGTGCCGGACCTCGAGAGACCCAGTACTTC
>many|TRBJ1-2|TRBV6-5|TRBD1
CASSYSRDRSYGYTF
TGTGCCAGCAGTTACTCGAGGGACAGGTCCTATGGCTACACCTTC
>.|TRBJ1-5|TRBV6-2/TRBV6-3|.
CASSSSLGQKYSNQPQHF
TGTGCCAGCAGTTCCAGCCTTGGACAGAAATATAGCAATCAGCCCCAGCATTTT
>few|TRBJ1-3|TRBV11-2|.
CASSLGGVAIYF
TGTGCCAGCAGCTTAGGCGGGGTAGCCATATATTTT
>few|TRBJ1-1|TRBV4-1|.
CASSQGGGVTGTEAFF
TGCGCCAGCAGCCAAGGGGGTGGGGTAACCGGCACTGAAGCTTTCTTT
>many|TRBJ1-6|TRBV20-1|.
CSAPEGEGSYNSPLHF
TGCAGTGCCCCAGAGGGGGAGGGCTCCTATAATTCACCCCTCCACTTT
>.|TRBJ2-7|TRBV20-1|.
CSVPARGSYEQYF
TGCAGTGTCCCGGCGAGGGGCTCCTACGAGCAGTACTTC
>many|TRBJ2-6|TRBV2|TRBD1
CASNSGTGSLGANVLTF
TGTGCCAGCAACTCCGGGACAGGGAGTCTTGGGGCCAACGTCCTGACTTTC
>many|TRBJ2-7|TRBV11-2|TRBD2
CASSPSRGAGVNF
TGTGCCAGCAGCCCTAGCCGAGGGGCGGGAGTGAACTTC
>.|TRBJ2-7|TRBV6-5|TRBD2
CASSYLPSGSRFDEQYF
TGTGCCAGCAGTTACTTACCTAGCGGGAGTAGATTCGACGAGCAGTACTTC
>many|TRBJ1-1|TRBV6-1|.
CASSAGDINTEAFF
TGTGCCAGCAGTGCTGGGGACATCAACACTGAAGCTTTCTTT
>few|TRBJ2-7|TRBV12-3/TRBV12-4|TRBD1
CASSSRQGHEQYF
TGTGCCAGCAGTTCCAGACAGGGCCACGAGCAGTACTTC
>.|TRBJ2-7|TRBV3-1|.
CASSQLTGDLHYEQYF
TGTGCCAGCAGCCAACTCACGGGGGACTTGCATTACGAGCAGTACTTC
>.|TRBJ2-5|TRBV28|TRBD1
CASSRPGTGGETQYF
TGTGCCAGCAGTCGTCCCGGGACAGGGGGCGAGACCCAGTACTTC
>many|TRBJ1-1|TRBV25-1|.
CASSDDRLNTEAFF
TGTGCCAGCAGTGACGACAGATTGAACACTGAAGCTTTCTTT
>few|TRBJ1-1|TRBV4-3|.
CASSQEKRGTEAFF
TGCGCCAGCAGCCAAGAGAAGCGAGGGACTGAAGCTTTCTTT
>.|TRBJ2-3|TRBV9|.
CASSASGTSTDTQYF
TGTGCCAGCAGCGCCTCCGGGACTAGCACAGATACGCAGTATTTT
>few|TRBJ2-2|TRBV15|.
CATSREGVDRDTGELFF
TGTGCCACCAGCAGAGAAGGGGTGGATCGTGACACCGGGGAGCTGTTTTTT
>.|TRBJ1-2|TRBV20-1|TRBD1
CSARVTGGIKYGYTF
TGCAGTGCTAGAGTAACAGGGGGCATCAAGTATGGCTACACCTTC
>.|TRBJ2-1|TRBV20-1|.
CSAEPRRSSYNEQFF
TGCAGTGCAGAACCACGACGGTCCTCCTACAATGAGCAGTTCTTC
>many|TRBJ2-7|TRBV7-8|.
CASSSLDSYEQYF
TGTGCCAGCAGCTCGCTCGACAGCTACGAGCAGTACTTC
>few|TRBJ1-5|TRBV27|.
CASSLSINQPQHF
TGTGCCAGCAGTTTATCCATCAATCAGCCCCAGCATTTT
>many|TRBJ1-6|TRBV2|.
CASGPHNSPLHF
TGTGCCAGCGGGCCCCACAATTCACCCCTCCACTTT
>many|TRBJ1-5|TRBV11-2|.
CASSRTGQPQHF
TGTGCCAGCAGCCGCACGGGCCAGCCCCAGCATTTT
>many|TRBJ1-1|TRBV13|.
CASSLHRAHTEAFF
TGTGCCAGCAGCTTACACAGGGCTCACACTGAAGCTTTCTTT
>many|TRBJ1-1|TRBV28|.
CATGQSMNTEAFF
TGTGCCACAGGACAGAGCATGAACACTGAAGCTTTCTTT
>many|TRBJ2-5|TRBV10-3|.
CAISDGGETQYF
TGTGCCATCAGTGACGGTGGGGAGACCCAGTACTTC
>many|TRBJ1-2|TRBV6-1|.
CGSSTSGIYGYTF
TGTGGCAGCAGTACCTCCGGGATCTATGGCTACACCTTC
>.|TRBJ2-7|TRBV7-9|TRBD1
CATGRGQGGSEQYF
TGTGCCACCGGGAGGGGACAGGGGGGCAGCGAGCAGTACTTC
>.|TRBJ2-7|TRBV18|TRBD1
CASSPTGDRGLEQYF
TGTGCCAGCTCACCAACGGGGGACAGGGGGCTTGAGCAGTACTTC
>.|TRBJ2-7|TRBV3-1|.
CASSQDDGGPYEQYF
TGTGCCAGCAGCCAAGATGACGGGGGGCCCTACGAGCAGTACTTC
>many|TRBJ2-5|TRBV7-8|.
CASSLVLGETQYF
TGTGCCAGCAGCTTAGTACTGGGGGAGACCCAGTACTTC
>many|TRBJ2-7|TRBV3-1|.
CASSQGDNEQYF
TGTGCCAGCAGCCAAGGGGACAACGAGCAGTACTTC
>many|TRBJ1-3|TRBV6-4|TRBD1
CASSDKTGALSGNTIYF
TGTGCCAGCAGTGACAAGACAGGGGCTCTCTCTGGAAACACCATATATTTT
>many|TRBJ1-5|TRBV27|TRBD1
CASRRDRNGNQPQHF
TGTGCCAGCAGACGGGACAGGAATGGCAATCAGCCCCAGCATTTT
>few|TRBJ2-2|TRBV7-2|TRBD1
CASSSGGRNTGELFF
TGTGCCAGCAGCTCAGGGGGCAGGAACACCGGGGAGCTGTTTTTT
>many|TRBJ2-7|TRBV12-3/TRBV12-4|TRBD1
CASSFLLGGQGRKYEQYF
TGTGCCAGCAGTTTTCTCTTGGGGGGACAGGGAAGAAAGTACGAGCAGTACTTC
>.|TRBJ2-5|TRBV10-3|.
CAISTSGTGEIETQYF
TGTGCCATCAGTACCTCCGGGACCGGCGAGATTGAGACCCAGTACTTC
>.|TRBJ2-2|TRBV30|.
CAWSVQGSPGELFF
TGTGCCTGGAGTGTCCAAGGTAGCCCCGGGGAGCTGTTTTTT
>many|TRBJ1-1|TRBV6-5|.
CASSFENSNTEAFF
TGTGCCAGCAGTTTCGAGAATTCGAACACTGAAGCTTTCTTT